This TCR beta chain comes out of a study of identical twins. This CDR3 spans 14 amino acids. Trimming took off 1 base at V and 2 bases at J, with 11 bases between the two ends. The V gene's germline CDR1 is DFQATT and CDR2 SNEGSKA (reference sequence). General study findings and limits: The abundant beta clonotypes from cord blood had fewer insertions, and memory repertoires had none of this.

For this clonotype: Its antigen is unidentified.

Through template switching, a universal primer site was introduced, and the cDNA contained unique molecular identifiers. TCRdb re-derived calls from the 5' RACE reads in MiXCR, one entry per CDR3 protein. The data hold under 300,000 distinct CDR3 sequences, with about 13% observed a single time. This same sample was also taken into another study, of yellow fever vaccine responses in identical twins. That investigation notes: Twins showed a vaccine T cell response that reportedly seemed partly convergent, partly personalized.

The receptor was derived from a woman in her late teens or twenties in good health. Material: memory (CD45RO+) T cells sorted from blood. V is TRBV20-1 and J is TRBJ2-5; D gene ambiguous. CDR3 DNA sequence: TGCAGTGCTAGAGGACGCATTGATCAAGAGACCCAGTACTTC. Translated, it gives CSARGRIDQETQYF.